This T cell receptor (beta chain) stems from a study of post-analysis software for immune sequencing data. Study overall: The disease courses covered relapsing-remitting, secondary progressive and progressive-relapsing multiple sclerosis.

About this clonotype itself: What it binds is not known.

Overall study findings and caveats: Co-batched samples clustered tightly together by F measure. Patients carried several TRBV segments more frequently than controls did, and TRBV5-6, TRBV5-1 and TRBV20-1 were among them.

The trim removed 5 bases at V and 0 bases at J, leaving 12 bases unmatched. The CDR3 sequence is 18 residues long. Germline V CDR1 and CDR2: SEHNR, FQNEAQ (reference sequence). Unique molecular identifiers featured in each of the TCR beta cDNA libraries. cDNA molecules numbering 400,000 to 550,000 came from about 0.94 to 9.7 million T cells. MiXCR, applied by TCRdb to the PCR reads, yields one record per CDR3 protein. The sample yields about 430,000 distinct CDR3 sequences, roughly 38% seen once. This chain uses TRBV7-9 with TRBJ2-2; 7 bases fit TRBD1. The origin of this receptor is a girl aged 2-10 years with multiple sclerosis. The sequenced material came from blood. DNA for the CDR3: TGTGCCAGCAGCCCCAGGGGGACAACGCTACCGAACACCGGGGAGCTGTTTTTT. This translates into CASSPRGTTLPNTGELFF. Full variable domain (remainder filled in from reference TRBV7-9 and TRBJ2-2): DTGVSQNPRHKITKRGQNVTFRCDPISEHNRLYWYRQTLGQGPEFLTYFQNEAQLEKSRLLSDRFSAERPKGSFSTLEIQRTEQGDSAMYLCASSPRGTTLPNTGELFFGEGSRLTVL.